This T cell receptor beta chain was observed in a study of T-cell reconstitution after alpha-beta-depleted transplantation in children. Notes on the study in general: At day 60, the high TCRbeta diversity found in some patients originated from recipient T cells and thymic progenitors that had survived. A year had passed since transplant, and T-cell counts and diversity by then came mostly from newly produced T cells. Reportedly, only several hundred clones from non-depleted graft cells drove alpha-beta T-cell counts at about two months.

The authors prepared the TCRbeta library with unique molecular identifiers. TCRdb re-called the PCR reads through MiXCR, storing one row per CDR3 protein. The data show about 300,000 distinct CDR3 sequences, 10% seen once. CDR1 and CDR2 (germline): MNHEY, SVGAGI. Trimming removed 2 bases at V and 0 bases at J, with 8 bases between. The CDR3 is 14 amino acids. This clonotype was detected many times. The target antigen is unknown. The TCR was taken from a boy younger than two with acute myeloid leukemia, due to receive a stem cell transplant. Sample: PBMCs, taken before TCRalphabeta/CD19-depleted stem cell transplant. The chain uses TRBV6-5 and TRBJ2-7; no definite D call. CDR3 in DNA: TGTGCCAGCAGTTACCCCGACCCCTCCTACGAGCAGTACTTC. Encoded protein: CASSYPDPSYEQYF.